Following are 5 T cell receptor beta chains from one sample sequenced in a study of identical twins. MiXCR, run by TCRdb on the 5' RACE reads, gives a single entry per CDR3 protein. The sample carries under 900,000 distinct CDR3 sequences, roughly 18% recorded once. These data are also associated with another study on T cells expressing NK-cell markers.

The sequenced material came from PBMCs. These receptor sequences come from a woman younger than 30 in good health.

This clonotype occurred a few times. The V gene is TRBV5-1, the J gene TRBJ2-2, with D perhaps given as TRBD1 or TRBD2 (5 bases each). Trimming cost V 4 bases and J 0 bases, with 13 bases left between them. Germline CDR1 is SGHRS and CDR2 is YFSETQ. The CDR3 consists of 16 residues. In DNA form, the CDR3 reads TGCGCCAGCAGCCGGAGGCAGGGACCGAACACCGGGGAGCTGTTTTTT. Encoded protein: CASSRRQGPNTGELFF. Filled out from reference TRBV5-1 and TRBJ2-2, the complete variable domain reads KAGVTQTPRYLIKTRGQQVTLSCSPISGHRSVSWYQQTPGQGLQFLFEYFSETQRNKGNFPGRFSGRQFSNSRSEMNVSTLELGDSALYLCASSRRQGPNTGELFFGEGSRLTVL.

Only a few counts were recorded for this clonotype. The chain recombines TRBV24-1 with TRBJ2-3; D gene ambiguous. The CDR3 contains 13 residues. V lost 3 bases, J lost 4 bases, and 7 bases lay in between. Germline lookup yields CDR1 KGHDR and CDR2 SFDVKD. The CDR3 is CATSDGEADTQYF. The CDR3, as DNA: TGTGCCACCAGTGATGGAGAGGCAGATACGCAGTATTTT.

Only a few counts were recorded for this clonotype. This chain links TRBV10-3 with TRBJ2-7; 11 bases fit TRBD1. The CDR3 covers 14 residues. The ends lost 10 bases at V and 6 bases at J; junction bases unmatched: 11. CDR1 ENHRY and CDR2 SYGVKD come from the germline V gene. The CDR3 is CATCSGTGGREQYF. The CDR3 nucleotides read TGTGCCACTTGTTCCGGGACAGGGGGTCGCGAGCAGTACTTC.

This clonotype was seen more than once but under ten times. The chain carries TRBV29-1 and TRBJ2-7; possible D gene TRBD2, 5 bases. Trimming cost V 7 bases and J 1 base, with 14 bases left between them. This CDR3 contains 13 residues. Per the germline V gene, CDR1 is SQVTM and CDR2 is ANQGSEA. This chain's CDR3 is CSARNGGSYEQYF. The CDR3 DNA follows: TGCAGCGCCAGAAACGGCGGGTCCTACGAGCAGTACTTC.

The genes are TRBV12-5 and TRBJ2-7; D remains ambiguous. The CDR3 totals 15 residues. Germline loops: CDR1 LGHNT, CDR2 FRNRAP. The V end was cut by 2 bases, the J end by 2 bases, with 13 bases between. The CDR3 region is CASGLPVSSTYEQYF. The CDR3 nucleotides are TGTGCTAGTGGTTTGCCCGTCAGTTCCACCTACGAGCAGTACTTC.